Listed here is a single T cell receptor beta chain. Other DNA sequences within the sample encode an identical CDR3. This CDR3 contains 14 residues. The V gene's germline CDR1 is SGHNT and CDR2 YENEEA. Germline trimming cut 4 bases from V and 1 base from J; bases unmatched to any gene: 1. In the authors' workflow: Reference gene primer amplification in the assay estimated nucleated cell counts. TCRdb's table, derived via immunoSEQ multiplex PCR, lists solely in-frame clones and lacks some. The V and J calls and clone size were taken over from that table, and D and trimming were inferred from the DNA. The repertoire includes some 350,000 clones, around 88% of them detected once, and 2.5% to 3.5% sits in the top ten. This record belongs to a study of blood T cell repertoires in COVID-19. Study-level information: Researchers got acute and convalescent COVID-19 samples from the United States, Italy and Spain. The cDNA or gDNA used as material had been derived from T cells, B-cell-depleted T cells, or PBMCs.

This rearrangement joins TRBV11-3 to TRBJ2-3; 8 bases agree with TRBD2. The receptor was derived from a man younger than 45 with active or convalescent COVID-19. The sequenced material came from peripheral blood. The CDR3 spells CASSSRGGTDTQYF. Written as DNA, the CDR3 is TGTGCCAGCAGCTCGCGGGGGGGCACAGATACGCAGTATTTT.